This note documents a single T cell receptor (beta chain) sequence. The data originate from a study of OX40 agonist ivuxolimab in advanced cancers. In the study overall: A diagnosis of hepatocellular carcinoma, melanoma, renal cell or head and neck cancer was present in dose-escalation patients.

Samples of blood were obtained at baseline, on cycle 4 day 1, and on cycle 7 day 1. Method: immunoSEQ multiplex PCR; TCRdb's copy keeps in-frame clones and lacks some. The sample lists about 77,000 clones, 65% to 85% occurring once. Trimming took 0 bases from V and 4 from J, leaving 11 bases between them. Germline CDR1 and CDR2: KGHSH and LQKENI. The CDR3 consists of 15 residues. The sample was CD4+ or CD8+ T cells sorted from blood, taken in a trial of the OX40 agonist ivuxolimab. The TCR comes from an adult with an advanced solid tumor such as melanoma, head and neck, liver or kidney cancer. V and J are TRBV18 and TRBJ2-3; D unresolved. CDR3 nucleotides: TGTGCCAGCTCACCACCGATGAGGCCGCCAGATACGCAGTATTTT. Translating gives CASSPPMRPPDTQYF.